The rows below give T cell receptor beta chains drawn from one sample of a study of blood T cell repertoires in COVID-19. Generated by immunoSEQ multiplex PCR, the TCRdb table keeps only in-frame clones and is missing some. The repertoire has over 600,000 clones, 75% to 90% of them found once; the top ten carry roughly 0.25%. The specimen sequenced was peripheral blood. These receptors all stem from a woman aged 18-29 years with acute or convalescent COVID-19. Both conserved end residues are part of each CDR3. D genes are given only for firm matches. Rows give clone size only sometimes, using once, few, many, or a class for an expanded clone.

CDR3nt: TGTGCCAGCAGCCAGGGGGGGGGAAAAGTTTGTCCGTACATGAACACTGAAGCTTTCTTT; CDR3aa: CASSQGGGKVCPYMNTEAFF; d_gene: NA; v_gene: TRBV3-1/TRBV3-2; abundance: NA; j_gene: TRBJ1-1
CDR3nt: TGTGCCACCAGCAGAGATCGAGTTAGAGGGCACGGAAACACCATATATTTT; CDR3aa: CATSRDRVRGHGNTIYF; d_gene: NA; v_gene: TRBV15; abundance: NA; j_gene: TRBJ1-3
CDR3nt: TGTGCCAGCAGTTACGAGGGACAGGTCTATAATTCACCCCTCCACTTT; CDR3aa: CASSYEGQVYNSPLHF; d_gene: TRBD1; v_gene: TRBV6-5; abundance: NA; j_gene: TRBJ1-6
CDR3nt: TGTGCCAGCAGTAATACAGGGGCCACTAATGAAAAACTGTTTTTT; CDR3aa: CASSNTGATNEKLFF; d_gene: TRBD1; v_gene: TRBV2; abundance: NA; j_gene: TRBJ1-4
CDR3nt: TGCGCCAGCAGCTTGTGGGGACAGGGGGGTGAAAAACTGTTTTTT; CDR3aa: CASSLWGQGGEKLFF; d_gene: TRBD1; v_gene: TRBV5-1; abundance: NA; j_gene: TRBJ1-4
CDR3nt: TGTGCCAGCAACCCGGGGGGAGGGGCAGGCTACGAGCAGTACTTC; CDR3aa: CASNPGGGAGYEQYF; d_gene: TRBD2; v_gene: TRBV6-5; abundance: NA; j_gene: TRBJ2-7
CDR3nt: TGCAGCGCCCGGACAGGGGGCAACCGATGGCAGCCCCAGCATTTT; CDR3aa: CSARTGGNRWQPQHF; d_gene: TRBD1; v_gene: TRBV29-1; abundance: NA; j_gene: TRBJ1-5
CDR3nt: TGCGCCAGCAGCCCAGACCTGGGGGGAACTGAAGCTTTCTTT; CDR3aa: CASSPDLGGTEAFF; d_gene: NA; v_gene: TRBV5-1; abundance: NA; j_gene: TRBJ1-1
CDR3nt: TGTGCCAGTACCGATCTTGCGGCGGGGGGTTCTTGGTTCTTC; CDR3aa: CASTDLAAGGSWFF; d_gene: TRBD2; v_gene: TRBV19; abundance: NA; j_gene: TRBJ2-1
CDR3nt: TGTGCCAGCAGCCCGGGCGGGGCGAACACTGAAGCTTTCTTT; CDR3aa: CASSPGGANTEAFF; d_gene: NA; v_gene: TRBV6-2/TRBV6-3; abundance: NA; j_gene: TRBJ1-1
CDR3nt: TGTGCCAGCAGCTTTGGTGACAGGGTGAACACTGAAGCTTTCTTT; CDR3aa: CASSFGDRVNTEAFF; d_gene: TRBD1; v_gene: TRBV5-8; abundance: few; j_gene: TRBJ1-1
CDR3nt: TGTGCCAGTAGCCTACGGAGTGGCAGAGGTTTTTCACCCCTCCACTTT; CDR3aa: CASSLRSGRGFSPLHF; d_gene: NA; v_gene: TRBV19; abundance: NA; j_gene: TRBJ1-6
CDR3nt: TGTGCCAGCAGCTTTGACAAGACCCAAGGGAGCTATGGCTACACCTTC; CDR3aa: CASSFDKTQGSYGYTF; d_gene: NA; v_gene: TRBV5-6; abundance: NA; j_gene: TRBJ1-2
CDR3nt: TGTGCCTGGAGCGCACTATACACCGACAGGGGACTGAATTCACCCCTCCACTTT; CDR3aa: CAWSALYTDRGLNSPLHF; d_gene: TRBD1; v_gene: TRBV30; abundance: once; j_gene: TRBJ1-6
CDR3nt: TGTGCCAGCAGTATGGACAGGTACACTGAAGCTTTCTTT; CDR3aa: CASSMDRYTEAFF; d_gene: TRBD1; v_gene: TRBV12-3/TRBV12-4; abundance: NA; j_gene: TRBJ1-1
CDR3nt: TGTGCCAGCAGTTACTCAGGGGGTTACAATGAGCAGTTCTTC; CDR3aa: CASSYSGGYNEQFF; d_gene: NA; v_gene: TRBV6-5; abundance: once; j_gene: TRBJ2-1
CDR3nt: TGCGCCAGCAGCCAAGATAACAGCTACTATGGCTACACCTTC; CDR3aa: CASSQDNSYYGYTF; d_gene: NA; v_gene: TRBV4-1; abundance: NA; j_gene: TRBJ1-2
CDR3nt: TGTGCCAGCATTGGGGGGGATATGGGTCAGCCCCAGCATTTT; CDR3aa: CASIGGDMGQPQHF; d_gene: NA; v_gene: TRBV6-6; abundance: NA; j_gene: TRBJ1-5
CDR3nt: TGCGCCAGCACAGCAGCCAACGGGGGAAACACCATATATTTT; CDR3aa: CASTAANGGNTIYF; d_gene: NA; v_gene: TRBV4-3; abundance: NA; j_gene: TRBJ1-3
CDR3nt: TGTGCCAGTAATGGATCGGGACAGAATAATTCACCCCTCCACTTT; CDR3aa: CASNGSGQNNSPLHF; d_gene: TRBD1; v_gene: TRBV19; abundance: NA; j_gene: TRBJ1-6
CDR3nt: TGTGCCAGCAGCTTAGGACTAGCGGGGGCGAACACCGGGGAGCTGTTTTTT; CDR3aa: CASSLGLAGANTGELFF; d_gene: TRBD2; v_gene: TRBV7-9; abundance: NA; j_gene: TRBJ2-2
CDR3nt: TGTGCCAGCAGTCCGGGACTGGGGGGCTACACCTTC; CDR3aa: CASSPGLGGYTF; d_gene: NA; v_gene: TRBV27; abundance: once; j_gene: TRBJ1-2
CDR3nt: TGTGCCAGCAGCGCCTCGGGACAGGCCAATCAGCCCCAGCATTTT; CDR3aa: CASSASGQANQPQHF; d_gene: TRBD1; v_gene: TRBV7-2; abundance: NA; j_gene: TRBJ1-5
CDR3nt: TGTGCCAGCAGCGTAACAGGGTCTTCGACTGAAGCTTTCTTT; CDR3aa: CASSVTGSSTEAFF; d_gene: NA; v_gene: TRBV7-2; abundance: NA; j_gene: TRBJ1-1
CDR3nt: TGTGCCAGCACCCCCCCGACAGGGGGTTGGACTGAAGCTTTCTTT; CDR3aa: CASTPPTGGWTEAFF; d_gene: TRBD1; v_gene: TRBV6-5; abundance: NA; j_gene: TRBJ1-1
CDR3nt: TGTGCCAGTAGTCCCGCGATTGGAAACACCATATATTTT; CDR3aa: CASSPAIGNTIYF; d_gene: NA; v_gene: TRBV19; abundance: NA; j_gene: TRBJ1-3
CDR3nt: TGTGCCAGCAGTAAAACGGACAGGGGGTTAAACGAGCAGTACTTC; CDR3aa: CASSKTDRGLNEQYF; d_gene: TRBD1; v_gene: TRBV28; abundance: NA; j_gene: TRBJ2-7
CDR3nt: TGCGCCAGCAGCATCGGTTCCCGGGGGGGTCTGGATACGCAGTATTTT; CDR3aa: CASSIGSRGGLDTQYF; d_gene: TRBD2; v_gene: TRBV5-1; abundance: once; j_gene: TRBJ2-3
CDR3nt: TGTGCCGTACGAGGGGGCAAGGACTATGGCTACACCTTC; CDR3aa: CAVRGGKDYGYTF; d_gene: TRBD1; v_gene: TRBV10-3; abundance: NA; j_gene: TRBJ1-2
CDR3nt: TGTGCCAGCAGCCAAGAGGGGGCCAGGGGTCGGGATACGCAGTATTTT; CDR3aa: CASSQEGARGRDTQYF; d_gene: NA; v_gene: TRBV3-1/TRBV3-2; abundance: NA; j_gene: TRBJ2-3
CDR3nt: TGTGCCAGCAGCTTTACTAGCGGGGGTGCAGATACGCAGTATTTT; CDR3aa: CASSFTSGGADTQYF; d_gene: TRBD2; v_gene: TRBV11-2; abundance: few; j_gene: TRBJ2-3
CDR3nt: TGTGCCAGTAGTTCCCGGGACACTTACTACGAGCAGTACTTC; CDR3aa: CASSSRDTYYEQYF; d_gene: NA; v_gene: TRBV19; abundance: NA; j_gene: TRBJ2-7
CDR3nt: TGTGCCAGCAGGCCTGGGGGGAAAACTGAAGCTTTCTTT; CDR3aa: CASRPGGKTEAFF; d_gene: NA; v_gene: TRBV7-9; abundance: NA; j_gene: TRBJ1-1
CDR3nt: TGTGCCAGCAGCAACGGGCTGGGACTAGCTTTGGAGACCCAGTACTTC; CDR3aa: CASSNGLGLALETQYF; d_gene: TRBD2; v_gene: TRBV9; abundance: NA; j_gene: TRBJ2-5
CDR3nt: TGTGCCAGCAGCTCTTCCCCGACAGACATGAACACTGAAGCTTTCTTT; CDR3aa: CASSSSPTDMNTEAFF; d_gene: NA; v_gene: TRBV7-9; abundance: NA; j_gene: TRBJ1-1
CDR3nt: TGTGCCAGCAGCCGCCCCGGGACTGGGGCGTCAGATACGCAGTATTTT; CDR3aa: CASSRPGTGASDTQYF; d_gene: NA; v_gene: TRBV5-5; abundance: NA; j_gene: TRBJ2-3
CDR3nt: TGTGCCAGCAGAGTAGGAGGGAGTGACTCCTACGAGCAGTACTTC; CDR3aa: CASRVGGSDSYEQYF; d_gene: NA; v_gene: TRBV6-5; abundance: NA; j_gene: TRBJ2-7
CDR3nt: TGTGCCAGCAGCGTCGGAGGGAGCTACACCTTC; CDR3aa: CASSVGGSYTF; d_gene: NA; v_gene: TRBV9; abundance: once; j_gene: TRBJ1-2
CDR3nt: TGCGCCAGCAGCCAACCCGGACAGGGGCTTCAGTATGGCTACACCTTC; CDR3aa: CASSQPGQGLQYGYTF; d_gene: TRBD1; v_gene: TRBV4-1; abundance: once; j_gene: TRBJ1-2
CDR3nt: TGTGCCAGTAGTACGGGACAGGGGCTCTACGAGCAGTACTTC; CDR3aa: CASSTGQGLYEQYF; d_gene: TRBD1; v_gene: TRBV19; abundance: NA; j_gene: TRBJ2-7
CDR3nt: TGTGCCAGCAGCCCTACTAGCGGGGGGGCAATTGTGTTAAGATACTTC; CDR3aa: CASSPTSGGAIVLRYF; d_gene: TRBD2; v_gene: TRBV11-3; abundance: NA; j_gene: TRBJ2-7
CDR3nt: TGCGCCAGCAGGGTAGGGGCCACTAATGAGCAGTTCTTC; CDR3aa: CASRVGATNEQFF; d_gene: NA; v_gene: TRBV5-1; abundance: NA; j_gene: TRBJ2-1
CDR3nt: TGTGCCAGCAGCCCTAGGTTGGATCAGCCCCAGCATTTT; CDR3aa: CASSPRLDQPQHF; d_gene: NA; v_gene: TRBV3-1/TRBV3-2; abundance: few; j_gene: TRBJ1-5
CDR3nt: TGTGCCAGCAGCGGAGGCTCTGGAAACACCATATATTTT; CDR3aa: CASSGGSGNTIYF; d_gene: NA; v_gene: TRBV11-3; abundance: NA; j_gene: TRBJ1-3
CDR3nt: TGTGCCAGCGGTGGGACAGGGGATTCACCCCTCCACTTT; CDR3aa: CASGGTGDSPLHF; d_gene: TRBD1; v_gene: TRBV9; abundance: NA; j_gene: TRBJ1-6
CDR3nt: TGTGCCTCGCGCACCCCCTGGGAGACCCAGTACTTC; CDR3aa: CASRTPWETQYF; d_gene: NA; v_gene: TRBV6-5; abundance: NA; j_gene: TRBJ2-5
CDR3nt: TGCAGTGCTAGTGTTGGGGGACAGGGTCCCTCACCCCTCCACTTT; CDR3aa: CSASVGGQGPSPLHF; d_gene: TRBD1; v_gene: TRBV20-1; abundance: NA; j_gene: TRBJ1-6